The T cell receptor beta chain described here comes from a study of T-cell memory formation after mild COVID-19. Study details: The two donors had largely donor-specific TCR clusters. Broader study findings: Those CD4+ clones that contracted were mainly in CM and EM (CD8+ ones in EMRA). Within pre-infection memory, some responding clones were found, suggesting cross-reactive memory joined.

The CDR3 is made up of 16 amino acids. Looked up from germline, CDR1 is SGHVS and CDR2 is FNYEAQ. Trimming took 7 bases from V and 4 from J; bases not matched to a gene: 8. This clonotype was seen at least ten times. What it binds is not known. Researchers used 5'RACE with constant-segment primers to make TCR alpha and TCR beta cDNA libraries that carry sample barcodes and UMIs. TCRdb called the 5' RACE reads again in MiXCR, with one record for every CDR3 protein. The repertoire holds some 320,000 distinct CDR3 sequences, with approximately 15% as singletons. The sample taken for sequencing was PBMCs or a T cell subset sorted from them (not recorded which). The genes are TRBV7-6 and TRBJ2-2; 11 nucleotides match TRBD2. The TCR originated in a man aged 18 to 30 who had mild COVID-19 (a few samples of this study predate the infection). Cell type and time point are not known. For the CDR3, the DNA is TGTGCCAGCACCTTTAGCGGGGGGGCCGGCACCGGGGAGCTGTTTTTT. Protein product: CASTFSGGAGTGELFF.